This is a list of T cell receptor beta chains from one sample in a study of cytomegalovirus exposure and HLA in healthy donors. Sequencing used immunoSEQ multiplex PCR; TCRdb keeps in-frame clones, though not all of them. This sample yields some 87,000 clones, of which around 78% are seen a single time; under 7% belongs to the top ten. Sequences were obtained from PBMCs. These receptors originate from a man in his late teens or twenties in good health and CMV-seropositive. The CDR3 runs from the conserved cysteine through the conserved F or W. The D gene is left open where the match is weak. Expanded clones are given a class, and other clones once, few, many or no size at all.

d_gene,abundance,j_gene,v_gene,CDR3aa,CDR3nt
NA,NA,TRBJ2-7,TRBV9,CASSVAGSRYEQYF,TGTGCCAGCAGCGTAGCTGGGAGTCGGTACGAGCAGTACTTC
NA,NA,TRBJ2-1,TRBV7-8,CASSVGTRGDEQFF,TGTGCCAGCAGCGTCGGGACTCGTGGGGATGAGCAGTTCTTC
TRBD1,NA,TRBJ2-7,TRBV29-1,CSVVRRDRGYEQYF,TGCAGCGTTGTTCGCCGGGACAGGGGCTACGAGCAGTACTTC
TRBD1,once,TRBJ1-4,TRBV4-1,CASSQVQGMVATNEKLFF,TGCGCCAGCAGCCAAGTACAGGGGATGGTAGCAACTAATGAAAAACTGTTTTTT
TRBD1,NA,TRBJ2-5,TRBV9,CASSSAQGASETQYF,TGTGCCAGCAGCTCTGCGCAGGGGGCATCAGAGACCCAGTACTTC
NA,NA,TRBJ2-7,TRBV7-9,CASSSDSRGREQYF,TGTGCCAGCAGCTCGGACAGCCGTGGGCGCGAGCAGTACTTC
TRBD2,NA,TRBJ2-5,TRBV5-1,CASSPMRGGREETQYF,TGCGCCAGCAGCCCAATGCGTGGCGGGAGGGAAGAGACCCAGTACTTC
NA,NA,TRBJ1-5,TRBV11-2,CASSLEPGMKNQPQHF,TGTGCCAGCAGCTTAGAGCCAGGGATGAAGAATCAGCCCCAGCATTTT
NA,NA,TRBJ1-1,TRBV19,CASSPSGGTEAFF,TGTGCCAGTAGCCCCTCGGGGGGGACTGAAGCTTTCTTT
NA,NA,TRBJ1-1,TRBV28,CASGQGFSTEAFF,TGTGCCAGCGGCCAGGGGTTTAGCACTGAAGCTTTCTTT
TRBD2,once,TRBJ2-3,TRBV18,CASSPREGYTDTQYF,TGTGCCAGCTCACCACGGGAGGGGTACACAGATACGCAGTATTTT
NA,NA,TRBJ2-2,TRBV6-5,CATAIEQGTGELFF,TGTGCCACCGCGATAGAACAGGGCACCGGGGAGCTGTTTTTT
NA,NA,TRBJ2-1,TRBV20-1,CSAQDYNEQFF,TGCAGTGCCCAGGACTACAATGAGCAGTTCTTC
TRBD1,NA,TRBJ2-7,TRBV19,CASSFWDREYEQYF,TGTGCCAGTAGCTTCTGGGACAGGGAATACGAGCAGTACTTC
NA,once,TRBJ2-1,TRBV6-1,CASSEALGREQFF,TGTGCCAGCAGTGAAGCTCTGGGCAGGGAGCAGTTCTTC
NA,NA,TRBJ2-3,TRBV7-6,CASRGDTQYF,TGTGCCAGCCGCGGGGATACGCAGTATTTT
TRBD2,NA,TRBJ2-2,TRBV27,CASRLAGVYTGELFF,TGTGCCAGCCGACTAGCGGGGGTCTACACCGGGGAGCTGTTTTTT
TRBD2,NA,TRBJ2-5,TRBV5-4,CASSSPPGGGQETQYF,TGTGCCAGCAGCTCACCCCCCGGGGGGGGACAAGAGACCCAGTACTTC
NA,NA,TRBJ2-3,TRBV5-6,CASSLSGPDTQYF,TGTGCCAGCAGCTTAAGCGGTCCAGATACGCAGTATTTT
TRBD2,NA,TRBJ2-5,TRBV4-2,CASSLGTSGRWGETQYF,TGTGCCAGCAGCCTCGGGACTAGCGGGAGATGGGGGGAGACCCAGTACTTC
TRBD2,NA,TRBJ2-7,TRBV28,CASRRGLAGDYEQYF,TGTGCCAGCAGGCGGGGACTAGCGGGAGACTACGAGCAGTACTTC
NA,few,TRBJ1-3,TRBV19,CATGSGNTIYF,TGTGCCACCGGTTCTGGAAACACCATATATTTT